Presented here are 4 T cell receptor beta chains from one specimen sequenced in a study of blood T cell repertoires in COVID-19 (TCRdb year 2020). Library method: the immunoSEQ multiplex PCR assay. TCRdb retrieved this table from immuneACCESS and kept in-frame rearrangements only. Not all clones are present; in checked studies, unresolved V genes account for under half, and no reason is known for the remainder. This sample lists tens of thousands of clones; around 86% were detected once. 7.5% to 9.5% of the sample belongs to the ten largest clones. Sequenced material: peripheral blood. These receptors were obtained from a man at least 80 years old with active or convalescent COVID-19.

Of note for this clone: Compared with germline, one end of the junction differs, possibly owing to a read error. DNA for the CDR3: TGCGCCAGCAGCCAAGAGATCAGGCCGGGACAGTATAATTCACCCCTCTACTTT. This codes for CASSQEIRPGQYNSPLYF. J is TRBJ1-6 and V is TRBV4-1; 7 nucleotides agree with TRBD1. Germline CDR1 is MGHRA and CDR2 is YSYEKL. CDR3 length: 18 amino acids.

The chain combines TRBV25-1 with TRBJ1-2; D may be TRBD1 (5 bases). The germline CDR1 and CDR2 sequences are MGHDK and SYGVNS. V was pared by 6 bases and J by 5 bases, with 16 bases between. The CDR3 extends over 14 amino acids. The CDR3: CASSERGSRYGYTF. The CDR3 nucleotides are TGTGCCAGCAGCGAGCGGGGCAGTCGTTATGGCTACACCTTC.

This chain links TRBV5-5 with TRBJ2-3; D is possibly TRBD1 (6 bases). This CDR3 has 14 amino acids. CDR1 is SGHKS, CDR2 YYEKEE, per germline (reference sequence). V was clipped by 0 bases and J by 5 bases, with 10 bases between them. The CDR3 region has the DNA TGTGCCAGCAGCTTGGGCCCACAGGGAGATACGCAGTATTTT. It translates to CASSLGPQGDTQYF.

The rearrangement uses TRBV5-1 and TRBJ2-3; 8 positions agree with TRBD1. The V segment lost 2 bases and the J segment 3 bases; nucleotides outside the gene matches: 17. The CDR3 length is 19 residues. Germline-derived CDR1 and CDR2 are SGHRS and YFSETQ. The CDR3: CASSFGQGEISGYTDTQYF. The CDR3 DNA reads TGCGCCAGCAGCTTCGGACAGGGAGAAATTAGCGGCTATACAGATACGCAGTATTTT.